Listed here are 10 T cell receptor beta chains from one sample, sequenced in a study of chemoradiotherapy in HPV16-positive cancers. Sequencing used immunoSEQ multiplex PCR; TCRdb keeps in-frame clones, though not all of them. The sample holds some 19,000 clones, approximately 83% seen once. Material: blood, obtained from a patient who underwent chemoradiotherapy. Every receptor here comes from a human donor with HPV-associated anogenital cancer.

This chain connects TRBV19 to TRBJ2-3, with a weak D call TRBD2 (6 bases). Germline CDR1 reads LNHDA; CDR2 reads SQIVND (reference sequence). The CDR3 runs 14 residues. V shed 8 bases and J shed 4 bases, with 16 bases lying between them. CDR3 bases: TGTGCCAGTTCCCTCCGGCCGGGGGCAGATACGCAGTATTTT. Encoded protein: CASSLRPGADTQYF.

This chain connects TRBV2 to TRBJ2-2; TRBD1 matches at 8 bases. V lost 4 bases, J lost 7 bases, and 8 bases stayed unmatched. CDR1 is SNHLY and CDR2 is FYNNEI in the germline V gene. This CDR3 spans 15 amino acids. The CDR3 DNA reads TGTGCCAGCAGTGCGGACAGGGCGATTGGCGGGGAGCTGTTTTTT. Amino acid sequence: CASSADRAIGGELFF. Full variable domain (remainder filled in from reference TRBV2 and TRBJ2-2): EPEVTQTPSHQVTQMGQEVILRCVPISNHLYFYWYRQILGQKVEFLVSFYNNEISEKSEIFDDQFSVERPDGSNFTLKIRSTKLEDSAMYFCASSADRAIGGELFFGEGSRLTVL.

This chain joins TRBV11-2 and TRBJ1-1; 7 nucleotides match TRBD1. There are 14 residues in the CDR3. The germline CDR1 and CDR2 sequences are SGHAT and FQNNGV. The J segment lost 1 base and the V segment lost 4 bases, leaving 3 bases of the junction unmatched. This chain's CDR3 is CASSWGQQNTEAFF. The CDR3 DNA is TGTGCCAGCAGCTGGGGACAGCAGAACACTGAAGCTTTCTTT.

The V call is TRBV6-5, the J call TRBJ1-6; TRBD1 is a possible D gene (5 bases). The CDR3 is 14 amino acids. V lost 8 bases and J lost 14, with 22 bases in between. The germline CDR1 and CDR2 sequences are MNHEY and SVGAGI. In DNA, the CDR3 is TGTGCCAGCGGAAGGGACTCCCGGGGGGAGGCCCTCCACTTT. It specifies CASGRDSRGEALHF.

CDR3 sequence reads: CASSYLRPSGNTIYF. DNA of the CDR3: TGTGCCAGCAGTTACCTCAGGCCATCTGGAAACACCATATATTTT. The chain carries TRBV6-7 and TRBJ1-3, with D unclear. TRBV6-7 is known as an ORF, though its function is uncertain. The CDR3 has 15 amino acids. The ends were cut back, 2 bases at V and 1 base at J, with 9 bases in the middle.

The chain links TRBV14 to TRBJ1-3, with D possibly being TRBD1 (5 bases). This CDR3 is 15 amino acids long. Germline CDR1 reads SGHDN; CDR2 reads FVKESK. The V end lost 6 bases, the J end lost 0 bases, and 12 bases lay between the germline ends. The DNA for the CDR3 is TGTGCCAGCAGTCAGGGCTTTTACTCTGGAAACACCATATATTTT. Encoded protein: CASSQGFYSGNTIYF.

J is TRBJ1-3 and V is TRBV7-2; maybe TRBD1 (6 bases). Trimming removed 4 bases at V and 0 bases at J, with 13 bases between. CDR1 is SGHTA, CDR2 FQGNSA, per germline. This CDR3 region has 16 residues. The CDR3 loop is CASSSGKGVSGNTIYF. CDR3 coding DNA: TGTGCCAGCAGCTCCGGAAAGGGGGTCTCTGGAAACACCATATATTTT.

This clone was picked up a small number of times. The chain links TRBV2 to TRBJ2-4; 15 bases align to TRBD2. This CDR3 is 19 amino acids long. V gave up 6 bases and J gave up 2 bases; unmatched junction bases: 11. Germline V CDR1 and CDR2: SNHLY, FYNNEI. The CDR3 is CASSLRGLAGGLTKNIQYF. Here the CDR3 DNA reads TGTGCCAGCAGCCTTCGCGGACTAGCGGGAGGGCTGACCAAAAACATTCAGTACTTC.

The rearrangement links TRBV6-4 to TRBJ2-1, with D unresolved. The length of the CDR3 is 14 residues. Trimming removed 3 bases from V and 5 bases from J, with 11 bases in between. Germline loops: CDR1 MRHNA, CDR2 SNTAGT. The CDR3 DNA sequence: TGTGCCAGCAGTGATAATATAGATAACAATGAGCAGTTCTTC. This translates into CASSDNIDNNEQFF.

In nucleotides, the CDR3 is TGTGCCTGGAGTCCCGGACCGTTTGAAGCTTTCTTT. Amino acid sequence: CAWSPGPFEAFF. The V gene is TRBV30, the J gene TRBJ1-1; D uncertain. The germline gives CDR1 GTSNPN, CDR2 SVGIG (reference sequence). Trimming removed 2 bases from V and 7 bases from J, with 11 bases in between. This CDR3 comprises 12 residues.